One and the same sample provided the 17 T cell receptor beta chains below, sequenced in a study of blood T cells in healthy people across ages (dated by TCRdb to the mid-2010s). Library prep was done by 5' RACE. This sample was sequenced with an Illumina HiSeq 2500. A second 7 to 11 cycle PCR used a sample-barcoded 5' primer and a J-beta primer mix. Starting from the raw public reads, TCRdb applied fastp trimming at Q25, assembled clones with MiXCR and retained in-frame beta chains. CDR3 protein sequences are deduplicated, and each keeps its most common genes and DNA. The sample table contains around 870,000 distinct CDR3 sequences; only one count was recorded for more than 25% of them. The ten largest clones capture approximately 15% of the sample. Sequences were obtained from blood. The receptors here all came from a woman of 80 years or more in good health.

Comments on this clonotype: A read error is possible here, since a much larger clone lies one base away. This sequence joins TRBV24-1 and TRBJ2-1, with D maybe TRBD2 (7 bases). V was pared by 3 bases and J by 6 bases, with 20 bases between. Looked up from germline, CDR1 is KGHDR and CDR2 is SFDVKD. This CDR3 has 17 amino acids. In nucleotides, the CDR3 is TGTGCCACCAGTGATCCCCGGGGGGAGACAGGATGCAATGAGCAGTTCTTC. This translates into CATSDPRGETGCNEQFF.

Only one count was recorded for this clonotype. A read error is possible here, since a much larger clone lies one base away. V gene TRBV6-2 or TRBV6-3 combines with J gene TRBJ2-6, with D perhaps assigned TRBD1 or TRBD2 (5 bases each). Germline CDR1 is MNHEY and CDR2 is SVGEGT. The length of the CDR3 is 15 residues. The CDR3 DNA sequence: TGTGCCAGCAGCCGGGGTTTATCTGGGGCCAACGTCCTGAGTTTC. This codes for CASSRGLSGANVLSF.

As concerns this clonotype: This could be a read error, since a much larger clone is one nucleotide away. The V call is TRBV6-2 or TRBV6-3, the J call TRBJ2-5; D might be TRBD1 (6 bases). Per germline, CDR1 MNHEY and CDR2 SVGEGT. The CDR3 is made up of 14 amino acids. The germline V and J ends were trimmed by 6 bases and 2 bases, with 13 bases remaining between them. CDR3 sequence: CASRYPDRQETQYF. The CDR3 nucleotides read TGTGCCAGCAGGTACCCCGACAGGCAAGAGACCCAGTACTTC.

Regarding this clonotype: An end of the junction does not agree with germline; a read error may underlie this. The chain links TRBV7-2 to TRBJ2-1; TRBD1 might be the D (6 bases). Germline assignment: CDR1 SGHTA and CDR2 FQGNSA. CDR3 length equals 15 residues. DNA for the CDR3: TGTGCCAGCAGCCCCGGGACAAGGAACCTCGATGAGCGGTTCTTC. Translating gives CASSPGTRNLDERFF.

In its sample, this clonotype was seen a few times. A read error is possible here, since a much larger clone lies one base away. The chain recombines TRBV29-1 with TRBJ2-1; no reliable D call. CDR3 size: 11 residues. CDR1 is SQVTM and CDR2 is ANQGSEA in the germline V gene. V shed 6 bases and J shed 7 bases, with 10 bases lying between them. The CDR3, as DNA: TGCAGCGTCGGCAGTCGAAATGAGCAGTTCTTC. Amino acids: CSVGSRNEQFF.

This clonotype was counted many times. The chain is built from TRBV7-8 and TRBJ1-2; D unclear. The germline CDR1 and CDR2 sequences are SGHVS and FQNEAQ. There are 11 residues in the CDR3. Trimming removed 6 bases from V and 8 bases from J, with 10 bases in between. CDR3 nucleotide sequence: TGTGCCAGCAGGAACATGGAGGGCTACACCTTC. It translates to CASRNMEGYTF.

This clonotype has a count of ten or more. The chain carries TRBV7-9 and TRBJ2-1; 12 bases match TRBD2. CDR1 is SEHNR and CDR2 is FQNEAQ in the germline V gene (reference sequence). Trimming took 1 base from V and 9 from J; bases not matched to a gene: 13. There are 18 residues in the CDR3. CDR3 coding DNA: TGTGCCAGCAGCTTAGAAGCTAGCGGGGGGGCCTATTCTCCTGAGCAGTTCTTC. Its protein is CASSLEASGGAYSPEQFF.

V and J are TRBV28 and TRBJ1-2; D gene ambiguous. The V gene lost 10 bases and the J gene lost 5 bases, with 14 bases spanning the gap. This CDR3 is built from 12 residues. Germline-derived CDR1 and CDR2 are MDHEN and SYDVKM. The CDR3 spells CAIHDAVYGYTF. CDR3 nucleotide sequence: TGTGCCATCCACGACGCGGTGTATGGCTACACCTTC.

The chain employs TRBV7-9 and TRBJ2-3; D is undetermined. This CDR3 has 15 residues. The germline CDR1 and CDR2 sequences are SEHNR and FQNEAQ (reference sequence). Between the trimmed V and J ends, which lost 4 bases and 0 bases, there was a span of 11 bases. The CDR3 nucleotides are TGTGCCAGCAGCTATACGATTCAGAGCACAGATACGCAGTATTTT. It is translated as CASSYTIQSTDTQYF.

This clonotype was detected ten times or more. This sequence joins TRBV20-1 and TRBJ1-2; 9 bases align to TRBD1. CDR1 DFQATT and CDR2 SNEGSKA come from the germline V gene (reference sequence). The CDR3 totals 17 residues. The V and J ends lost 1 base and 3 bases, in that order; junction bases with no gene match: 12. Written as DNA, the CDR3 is TGCAGTGCTAGAGCAGAATGGGGACAGGGTGGGCACTATGGCTACACCTTC. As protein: CSARAEWGQGGHYGYTF.

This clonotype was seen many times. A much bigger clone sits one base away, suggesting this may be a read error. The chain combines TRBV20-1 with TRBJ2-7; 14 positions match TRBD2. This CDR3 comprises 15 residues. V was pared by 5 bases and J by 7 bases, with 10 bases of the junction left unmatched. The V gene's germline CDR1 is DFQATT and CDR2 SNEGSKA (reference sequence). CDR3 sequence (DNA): TGCAGTGCTCCGACTAGCGGGGGGGCCTACAATGAGCAGTACTTC. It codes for CSAPTSGGAYNEQYF.

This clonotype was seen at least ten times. The CDR3 region has the DNA TGTGCCAGCAAGGGGGCCGACGAGGATGAGCAGTTCTTC. Its translation is CASKGADEDEQFF. J is TRBJ2-1 and V is TRBV6-2 or TRBV6-3; the match to TRBD1 covers 7 bases. The CDR3 covers 13 residues. Germline V gene sequence: CDR1 MNHEY, CDR2 SVGEGT. J was trimmed by 8 bases and V by 7 bases; bases with no gene match: 8.

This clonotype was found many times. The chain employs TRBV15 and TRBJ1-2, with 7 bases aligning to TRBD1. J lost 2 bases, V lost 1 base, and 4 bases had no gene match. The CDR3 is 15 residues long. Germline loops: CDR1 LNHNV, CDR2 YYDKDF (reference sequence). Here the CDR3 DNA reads TGTGCCACCAGCAGAGCACCGGGACAGAACTATGGCTACACCTTC. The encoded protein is CATSRAPGQNYGYTF.

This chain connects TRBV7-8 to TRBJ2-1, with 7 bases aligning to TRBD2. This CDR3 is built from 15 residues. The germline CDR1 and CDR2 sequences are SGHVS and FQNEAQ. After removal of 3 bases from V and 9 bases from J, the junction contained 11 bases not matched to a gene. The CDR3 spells CASSLRWGRGIEQFF. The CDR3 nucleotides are TGTGCCAGCAGCTTGAGGTGGGGGAGGGGTATTGAGCAGTTCTTC.

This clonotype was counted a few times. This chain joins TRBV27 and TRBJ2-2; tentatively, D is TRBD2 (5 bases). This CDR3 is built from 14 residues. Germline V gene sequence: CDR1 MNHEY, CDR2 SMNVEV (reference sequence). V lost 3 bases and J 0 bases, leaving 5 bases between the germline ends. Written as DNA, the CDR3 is TGTGCCAGCAGTTTCGGGGCGAACACCGGGGAGCTGTTTTTT. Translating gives CASSFGANTGELFF.

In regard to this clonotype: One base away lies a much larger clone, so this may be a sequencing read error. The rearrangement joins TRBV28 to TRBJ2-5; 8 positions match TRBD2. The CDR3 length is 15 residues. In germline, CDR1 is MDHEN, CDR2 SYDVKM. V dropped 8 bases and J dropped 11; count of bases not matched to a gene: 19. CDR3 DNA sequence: TGTGCCAGCGTCCGGGGGGGACTAGTCCTGAATGAGCAGTACTTC. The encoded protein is CASVRGGLVLNEQYF.

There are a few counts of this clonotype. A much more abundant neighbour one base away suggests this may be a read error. CDR3 DNA: TGTGCCAGCCGCGATATCGGGACAGGAAATGAGCAGTACTTC. It specifies CASRDIGTGNEQYF. This chain connects TRBV12-3 or TRBV12-4 to TRBJ2-7, with TRBD1 identical over 8 bases. The CDR3 sequence is 14 residues long. Trimming took 8 bases from V and 7 from J; bases not matched to a gene: 13.